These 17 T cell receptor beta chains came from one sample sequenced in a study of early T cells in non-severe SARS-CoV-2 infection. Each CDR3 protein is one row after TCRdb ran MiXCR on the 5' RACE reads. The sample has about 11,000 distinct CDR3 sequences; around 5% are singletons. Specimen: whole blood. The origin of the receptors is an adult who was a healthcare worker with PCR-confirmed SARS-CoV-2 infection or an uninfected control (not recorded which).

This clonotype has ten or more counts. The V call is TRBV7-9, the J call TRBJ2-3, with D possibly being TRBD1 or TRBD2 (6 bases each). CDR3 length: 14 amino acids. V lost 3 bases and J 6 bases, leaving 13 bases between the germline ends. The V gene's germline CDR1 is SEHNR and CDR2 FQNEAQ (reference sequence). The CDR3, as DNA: TGTGCCAGCAGCTTCGAGGGGGGCTCGGATACGCAGTATTTT. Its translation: CASSFEGGSDTQYF.

CDR3 loop: CSASPSRGYNEQFF. CDR3 DNA: TGCAGTGCTAGCCCCAGCAGGGGTTACAATGAGCAGTTCTTC. The chain joins TRBV20-1 to TRBJ2-1; D may be TRBD1 (6 bases). This CDR3 is built from 14 residues. The V gene's germline CDR1 is DFQATT and CDR2 SNEGSKA (reference sequence). Between the trimmed V and J ends, which lost 3 bases and 4 bases, there was a span of 13 bases.

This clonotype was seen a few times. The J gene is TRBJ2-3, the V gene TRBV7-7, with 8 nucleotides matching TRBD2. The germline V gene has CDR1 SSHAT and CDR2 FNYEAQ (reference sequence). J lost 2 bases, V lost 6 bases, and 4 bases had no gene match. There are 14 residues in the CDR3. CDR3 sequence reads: CASSTGGATDTQYF. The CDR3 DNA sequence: TGTGCCAGCAGTACCGGGGGGGCCACAGATACGCAGTATTTT.

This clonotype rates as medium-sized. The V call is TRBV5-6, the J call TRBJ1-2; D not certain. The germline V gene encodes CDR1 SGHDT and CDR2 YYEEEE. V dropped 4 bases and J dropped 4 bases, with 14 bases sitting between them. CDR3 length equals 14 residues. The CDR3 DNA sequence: TGTGCCAGCAGCCGGCCCCTTTCTCTCTATGGCTACACCTTC. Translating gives CASSRPLSLYGYTF.

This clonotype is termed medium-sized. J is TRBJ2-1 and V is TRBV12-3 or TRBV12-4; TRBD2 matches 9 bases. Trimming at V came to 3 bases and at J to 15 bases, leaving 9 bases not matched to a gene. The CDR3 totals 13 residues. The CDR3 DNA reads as TGTGCCAGCAGTTTGACTAGCGGTGCCGGCCGGTTCTTC. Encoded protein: CASSLTSGAGRFF.

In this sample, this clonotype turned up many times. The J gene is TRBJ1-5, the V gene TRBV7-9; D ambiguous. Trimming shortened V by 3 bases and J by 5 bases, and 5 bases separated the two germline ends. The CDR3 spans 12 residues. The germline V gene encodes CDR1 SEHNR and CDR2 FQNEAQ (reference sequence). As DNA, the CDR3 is TGTGCCAGCAGCTTCCCGGATCAGCCCCAGCATTTT. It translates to CASSFPDQPQHF.

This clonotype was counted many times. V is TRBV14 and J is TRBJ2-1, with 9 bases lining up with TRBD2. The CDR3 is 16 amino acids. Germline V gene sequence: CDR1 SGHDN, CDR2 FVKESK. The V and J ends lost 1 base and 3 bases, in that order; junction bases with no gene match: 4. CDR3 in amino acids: CASSQVKRGDYNEQFF. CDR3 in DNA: TGTGCCAGCAGCCAAGTCAAGCGGGGGGACTACAATGAGCAGTTCTTC.

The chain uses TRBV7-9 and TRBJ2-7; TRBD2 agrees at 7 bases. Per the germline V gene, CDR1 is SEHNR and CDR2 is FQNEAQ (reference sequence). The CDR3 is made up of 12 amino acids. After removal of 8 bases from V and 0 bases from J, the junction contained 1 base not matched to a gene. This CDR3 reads CASGGDSYEQYF. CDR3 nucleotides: TGTGCCAGCGGGGGGGACTCCTACGAGCAGTACTTC. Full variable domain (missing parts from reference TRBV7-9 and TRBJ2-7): DTGVSQNPRHKITKRGQNVTFRCDPISEHNRLYWYRQTLGQGPEFLTYFQNEAQLEKSRLLSDRFSAERPKGSFSTLEIQRTEQGDSAMYLCASGGDSYEQYFGPGTRLTVT.

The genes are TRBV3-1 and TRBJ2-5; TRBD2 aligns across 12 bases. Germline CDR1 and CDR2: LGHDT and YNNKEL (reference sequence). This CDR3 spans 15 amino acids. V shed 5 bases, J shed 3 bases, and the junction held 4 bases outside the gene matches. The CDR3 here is CASSGGLAGKETQYF. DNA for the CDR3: TGTGCCAGCAGCGGAGGACTAGCGGGGAAAGAGACCCAGTACTTC.

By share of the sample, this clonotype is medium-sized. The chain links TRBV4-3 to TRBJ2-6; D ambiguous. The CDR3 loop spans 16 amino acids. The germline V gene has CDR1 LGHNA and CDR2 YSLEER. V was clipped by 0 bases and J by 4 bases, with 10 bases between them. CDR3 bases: TGCGCCAGCAGCCAAGATCTTGGTTCCGGGGCCAACGTCCTGACTTTC. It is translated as CASSQDLGSGANVLTF.

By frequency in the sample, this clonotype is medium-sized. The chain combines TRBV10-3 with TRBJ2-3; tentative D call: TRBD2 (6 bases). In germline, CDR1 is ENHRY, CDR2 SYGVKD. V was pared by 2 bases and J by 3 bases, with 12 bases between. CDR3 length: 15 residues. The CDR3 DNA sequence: TGTGCCATCAGTGAGGGCACGGGGGATACAGATACGCAGTATTTT. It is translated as CAISEGTGDTDTQYF.

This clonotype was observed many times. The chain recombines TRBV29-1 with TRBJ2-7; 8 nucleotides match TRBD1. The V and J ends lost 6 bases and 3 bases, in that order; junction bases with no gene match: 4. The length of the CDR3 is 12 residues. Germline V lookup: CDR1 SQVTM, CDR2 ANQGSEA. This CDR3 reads CSVPGQGYEQYF. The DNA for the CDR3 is TGCAGCGTGCCCGGACAGGGCTACGAGCAGTACTTC.

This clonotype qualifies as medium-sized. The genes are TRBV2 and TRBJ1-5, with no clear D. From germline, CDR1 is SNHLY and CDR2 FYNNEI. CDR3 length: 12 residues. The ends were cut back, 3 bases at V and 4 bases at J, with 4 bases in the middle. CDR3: CASSDANQPQHF. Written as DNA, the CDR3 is TGTGCCAGCAGTGATGCGAATCAGCCCCAGCATTTT.

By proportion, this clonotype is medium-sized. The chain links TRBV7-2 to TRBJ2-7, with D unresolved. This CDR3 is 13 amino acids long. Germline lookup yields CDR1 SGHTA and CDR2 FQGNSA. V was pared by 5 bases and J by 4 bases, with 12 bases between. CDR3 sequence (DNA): TGTGCCAGCAGCCTAGAGATCCAATACGAGCAGTACTTC. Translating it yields CASSLEIQYEQYF.

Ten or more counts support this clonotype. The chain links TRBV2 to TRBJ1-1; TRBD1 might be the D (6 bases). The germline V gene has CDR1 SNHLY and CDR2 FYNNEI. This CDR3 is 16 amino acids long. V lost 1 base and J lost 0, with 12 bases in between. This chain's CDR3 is CASSEDGGWLNTEAFF. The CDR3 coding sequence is TGTGCCAGCAGTGAAGACGGGGGCTGGTTGAACACTGAAGCTTTCTTT.

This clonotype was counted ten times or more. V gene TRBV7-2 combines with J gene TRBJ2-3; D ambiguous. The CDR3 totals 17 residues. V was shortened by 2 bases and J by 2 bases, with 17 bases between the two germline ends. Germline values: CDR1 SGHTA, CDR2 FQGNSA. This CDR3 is CASSLSTVARYTDTQYF. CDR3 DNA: TGTGCCAGCAGCTTATCCACAGTAGCTCGGTACACAGATACGCAGTATTTT.

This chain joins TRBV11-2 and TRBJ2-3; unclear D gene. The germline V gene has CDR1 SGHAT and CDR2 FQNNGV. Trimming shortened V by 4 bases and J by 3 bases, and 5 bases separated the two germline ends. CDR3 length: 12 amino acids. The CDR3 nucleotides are TGTGCCAGCAGCTATGGGACAGATACGCAGTATTTT. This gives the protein CASSYGTDTQYF.